This TCR beta chain was observed in a study of blood T cell repertoires in COVID-19. Study background: The analysed material was cDNA or gDNA that came from T cells, B-cell-depleted T cells, or PBMCs.

CDR1 is MDHEN and CDR2 is SYDVKM in the germline V gene. The CDR3 totals 15 residues. V gave up 6 bases and J gave up 2 bases, with 16 bases separating them. Original data processing: The authors estimated nucleated cell counts from reference gene primer amplification. The assay was immunoSEQ multiplex PCR, and TCRdb's table has in-frame clones only and misses some. V and J calls plus clone size are reproduced from that table; the DNA served to infer D and trimming. Among over 300,000 clones listed, nearly 90% were seen once. Sequencing input: peripheral blood. V is TRBV28 and J is TRBJ1-1; a weak D match, TRBD1 (6 bases). This clonotype was obtained from a man aged 18-30 years with active or convalescent COVID-19. The CDR3 region has the DNA TGTGCCAGCAGCCCTGTATCAGGGGCAAACACTGAAGCTTTCTTT. This gives the protein CASSPVSGANTEAFF.